This T cell receptor (beta chain) stems from a study of cytomegalovirus exposure and HLA in healthy donors. Study as a whole: The Caucasian-associated ancestry cluster contained about 80% of the approximately 400 genotyped donors. Study outcomes and limitations: Sequence variants that were highly shared formed a cluster that was likely a sequencing artifact. A later analysis found common viral pathogens apparently linked to several of the most significant clusters.

This clone was recorded a few times. Its specificity is unknown. 13 Jbeta primers and 60 Vbeta primers were used for the PCR. TCRdb keeps only in-frame clones here, not all; method: immunoSEQ multiplex PCR. The table lists 95,000 to 150,000 clones, about 84% of them singletons. CDR1 is SGHTA and CDR2 is FQGNSA in the germline V gene. This CDR3 has 15 amino acids. Trimming pared 8 bases from V and 3 bases from J, leaving 19 bases between. The source of this sequence is a man aged 40-49 years in good health and CMV-seronegative. This rearrangement joins TRBV7-2 to TRBJ1-2; tentative D call: TRBD1 (5 bases). Specimen: PBMCs. CDR3 in DNA: TGTGCCAGCCGATCCTCAGGGCGAATGGACTATGGCTACACCTTC. Its translation: CASRSSGRMDYGYTF.